A single sample is the source of the 14 T cell receptor beta chains below, sequenced in a study of lymphopenia after photon versus proton radiotherapy. The repertoire was sequenced with immunoSEQ multiplex PCR; TCRdb's copy has only in-frame clones and lacks some. The sample has under 80,000 clones, about 90% seen once. The source material was peripheral blood, sampled from a patient treated with photon-based radiotherapy. The receptors shown here come from a man aged 35 to 55 with gastric cancer.

The sample holds one count of this clone. The chain couples TRBV5-6 to TRBJ2-7; 7 nucleotides align to TRBD1. Germline V lookup: CDR1 SGHDT, CDR2 YYEEEE. With 4 bases clipped from V and 5 bases from J, the junction kept 15 bases outside the gene matches. The CDR3 is 16 amino acids. CDR3: CASSGRWQGERNEQYF. CDR3 DNA sequence: TGTGCCAGCAGCGGGAGATGGCAGGGGGAGAGGAACGAGCAGTACTTC.

The J gene is TRBJ2-3, the V gene TRBV12-5, with 8 bases identical to TRBD1. The germline V gene has CDR1 LGHNT and CDR2 FRNRAP. The V and J ends lost 5 bases and 3 bases, in that order; junction bases with no gene match: 7. The CDR3 is made up of 15 amino acids. CDR3 protein: CASGPQGARTDTQYF. In DNA form, the CDR3 reads TGTGCTAGTGGTCCGCAGGGGGCGCGAACAGATACGCAGTATTTT.

This chain links TRBV10-1 with TRBJ1-1; 7 bases agree with TRBD1. V shed 0 bases, J shed 4 bases, and the junction held 8 bases outside the gene matches. Germline-derived CDR1 and CDR2 are WNHNN and SYGVQD (reference sequence). The CDR3 covers 16 residues. Here the CDR3 reads CASSESDRGRVTEAFF. In DNA, the CDR3 is TGCGCCAGCAGTGAGTCCGATAGGGGGCGCGTCACTGAAGCTTTCTTT.

The chain couples TRBV6-6 to TRBJ1-4; a weak D match, TRBD1 (6 bases). The germline V gene has CDR1 MNHNY and CDR2 SVGAGI (reference sequence). Trimming removed 2 bases at V and 2 bases at J, with 9 bases between. The CDR3 totals 15 residues. The CDR3 loop reads CASSYRTGTNEKLFF. The CDR3 bases are TGTGCCAGCAGTTACCGTACAGGGACTAATGAAAAACTGTTTTTT.

This chain links TRBV18 with TRBJ1-5; 7 bases align to TRBD1. The V gene's germline CDR1 is KGHSH and CDR2 LQKENI. The CDR3 loop spans 17 amino acids. Trimming at V came to 2 bases and at J to 1 base, leaving 8 bases not matched to a gene. The CDR3 loop reads CASSPTGAGESNQPQHF. The DNA for the CDR3 is TGTGCCAGCTCACCAACAGGGGCCGGGGAGAGCAATCAGCCCCAGCATTTT.

Here the CDR3 DNA reads TGTGCCAGCACCGCAGAGGGATCACCCCTCCACTTT. Encoded protein: CASTAEGSPLHF. The chain combines TRBV2 with TRBJ1-6; D is uncertain. Per the germline V gene, CDR1 is SNHLY and CDR2 is FYNNEI. V lost 7 bases to trimming and J lost 10 bases, with 11 bases between them. The CDR3 spans 12 residues.

In this sample, this clone turned up once. The chain recombines TRBV10-3 with TRBJ1-1; 7 bases match TRBD1. The CDR3 covers 14 residues. In germline, CDR1 is ENHRY, CDR2 SYGVKD. Trimming removed 6 bases from V and 6 bases from J; junction bases left unmatched: 10. CDR3 sequence (DNA): TGTGCCATCAGGGAGACAGGGCGCGGGGCTGAAGCTTTCTTT. Amino acid sequence: CAIRETGRGAEAFF.

In the case of this clone: This specimen includes other DNA sequences encoding the same CDR3. The rearrangement uses TRBV7-2 and TRBJ2-5, with D tentatively TRBD2 (6 bases). CDR1 SGHTA and CDR2 FQGNSA come from the germline V gene. The CDR3 is 13 amino acids. The germline V and J ends were trimmed by 5 bases and 0 bases, with 7 bases remaining between them. CDR3 amino acids: CASSGTHQETQYF. CDR3 coding DNA: TGTGCCAGCAGCGGGACTCACCAAGAGACCCAGTACTTC.

This chain uses TRBV4-2 with TRBJ2-7; a weak D match, TRBD1 (5 bases). CDR1 is LGHNA and CDR2 is YNFKEQ in the germline V gene. The CDR3 runs to 16 residues. Trimming took off 0 bases at V and 3 bases at J, with 15 bases between the two ends. CDR3 coding DNA: TGTGCCAGCAGCCAAGATCTCATAGGGGTAGACTACGAGCAGTACTTC. Amino acid sequence: CASSQDLIGVDYEQYF.

The chain employs TRBV19 and TRBJ1-6; D is undetermined. The CDR3 is made up of 13 amino acids. V gave up 3 bases and J gave up 7 bases, with 7 bases separating them. Germline CDR1 LNHDA, CDR2 SQIVND (reference sequence). The CDR3 is CASSIRSNSPLHF. The CDR3 coding sequence is TGTGCCAGTAGTATCAGGTCCAATTCACCCCTCCACTTT.

The table lists this clone with a few counts. The V call is TRBV27, the J call TRBJ1-1; D gene unclear. V lost 4 bases and J lost 1, with 7 bases in between. Germline CDR1 and CDR2: MNHEY and SMNVEV (reference sequence). This CDR3 has 13 residues. The CDR3 region has the DNA TGTGCCAGCAGTTATACCGAGAACACTGAAGCTTTCTTT. Residues: CASSYTENTEAFF.

This rearrangement joins TRBV7-9 to TRBJ2-7, with a tentative D call TRBD1 (6 bases). The CDR3 totals 16 residues. V lost 5 bases to trimming and J lost 0 bases, with 17 bases between them. The germline V gene has CDR1 SEHNR and CDR2 FQNEAQ (reference sequence). CDR3 in DNA: TGTGCCAGCAGCCCCGCTATGGGGGCCGCCTCCTACGAGCAGTACTTC. Its protein product is CASSPAMGAASYEQYF.

V gene TRBV18 combines with J gene TRBJ1-1; maybe TRBD1 (6 bases). The ends were cut back, 3 bases at V and 5 bases at J, with 16 bases in the middle. The CDR3 is made up of 15 amino acids. Per germline, CDR1 KGHSH and CDR2 LQKENI. The CDR3 here is CASSPRQVVGTEAFF. Here the CDR3 DNA reads TGTGCCAGCTCACCTAGACAGGTCGTAGGGACTGAAGCTTTCTTT.

The V gene is TRBV6-1, the J gene TRBJ2-1, with D possibly being TRBD1 (6 bases). The CDR3 is 16 amino acids. Per germline, CDR1 MNHNS and CDR2 SASEGT. Trimming pared 3 bases from V and 4 bases from J, leaving 16 bases between. The CDR3 DNA is TGTGCCAGCAGTGATTGGAGTGGGACACTATACAATGAGCAGTTCTTC. This codes for CASSDWSGTLYNEQFF.